Listed below are T cell receptor beta chains from one sample, sequenced in a study of blood T cell repertoires in COVID-19. Generated by immunoSEQ multiplex PCR, the TCRdb table keeps only in-frame clones and is missing some. The sample lists 250,000 or so clones, roughly 88% seen once, with 1.9% in the top ten. The sequencing input was PBMCs or T cells enriched from blood (not recorded which). The receptors were gathered from a woman aged 50 to 60 who had recovered from COVID-19. CDR3s include the opening cysteine and the closing phenylalanine or tryptophan. D genes are given only for firm matches. Not every row has a clone size; where given, it reads once, few, many or a size class.

size: once
D: .
J: TRBJ1-5
V: TRBV5-8
DNA: TGTGCCAGCAGCTTGGCCCGGTATAGCAATCAGCCCCAGCATTTT
CDR3: CASSLARYSNQPQHF

size: .
D: .
J: TRBJ1-1
V: TRBV7-9
DNA: TGTGCCAGCAGCCGCAGACAGGTTTCTGACACTGAAGCTTTCTTT
CDR3: CASSRRQVSDTEAFF

size: .
D: TRBD1
J: TRBJ2-5
V: TRBV28
DNA: TGTGCCAGCAGCCTGACAGGGACCCAAGAGACCCAGTACTTC
CDR3: CASSLTGTQETQYF

size: once
D: .
J: TRBJ1-5
V: TRBV2
DNA: TGTGCCAGCAGTAGGGGAATGGGCAATCAGCCCCAGCATTTT
CDR3: CASSRGMGNQPQHF

size: .
D: TRBD1
J: TRBJ1-6
V: TRBV27
DNA: TGTGCCAGCAGTTTAGTGACAGGGCCACGGGGGACCCTCCACTTT
CDR3: CASSLVTGPRGTLHF

size: .
D: .
J: TRBJ1-4
V: TRBV7-9
DNA: TGTGCCAGCAGCCGGGGAGGGCTAGGTGAAAAACTGTTTTTT
CDR3: CASSRGGLGEKLFF

size: .
D: TRBD1
J: TRBJ1-5
V: TRBV10-3
DNA: TGTGCCATCAGTACAGGGGATCAGCCCCAGCATTTT
CDR3: CAISTGDQPQHF

size: .
D: TRBD2
J: TRBJ2-3
V: TRBV10-3
DNA: TGTGCCATCCGATTAGCCGGTGGGAGGGGAAGCACAGATACGCAGTATTTT
CDR3: CAIRLAGGRGSTDTQYF

size: .
D: .
J: TRBJ1-1
V: TRBV6-5
DNA: TGTGCCAGCATGGAGGATGTCACTGAAGCTTTCTTT
CDR3: CASMEDVTEAFF

size: .
D: .
J: TRBJ2-2
V: TRBV3-1/TRBV3-2
DNA: TGTGCCAGCAGCCCCCTGAGAGAGGAGTGGTCCGGGGAGCTGTTTTTT
CDR3: CASSPLREEWSGELFF

size: .
D: .
J: TRBJ2-1
V: TRBV7-9
DNA: TGTGCCAGCAGCTTAGCGGGAGTAAGGGAGCAGTTCTTC
CDR3: CASSLAGVREQFF

size: .
D: .
J: TRBJ2-3
V: TRBV19
DNA: TGTGCCAGTAGTACCCTGACAGGTTACACAGATACGCAGTATTTT
CDR3: CASSTLTGYTDTQYF

size: .
D: TRBD1
J: TRBJ2-5
V: TRBV5-1
DNA: TGCGCCAGCAGCATCGGACAGGGGCGACAAGAGACCCAGTACTTC
CDR3: CASSIGQGRQETQYF

size: .
D: .
J: TRBJ2-1
V: TRBV11-2
DNA: TGTGCCAGCAGCTTAGTGCTAAATGAGCAGTTCTTC
CDR3: CASSLVLNEQFF

size: .
D: TRBD2
J: TRBJ2-1
V: TRBV5-4
DNA: TGTGCCAGCAGCATTACTAGCGGGAGCTACAATGAGCAGTTCTTC
CDR3: CASSITSGSYNEQFF

size: .
D: .
J: TRBJ2-3
V: TRBV27
DNA: TGTGCCAGCAGTTATCTAGATGGAGATACGCAGTATTTT
CDR3: CASSYLDGDTQYF

size: .
D: .
J: TRBJ1-1
V: TRBV5-1
DNA: TGCGCCAGCAGCTTGGAACCCACTAATGAAGCTTTCTTT
CDR3: CASSLEPTNEAFF

size: .
D: TRBD1
J: TRBJ2-2
V: TRBV7-6
DNA: TGTGCCAGCAGCTTAGAAGAGACAGGGGCCGACGGGGAGCTGTTTTTT
CDR3: CASSLEETGADGELFF

size: .
D: TRBD1
J: TRBJ1-4
V: TRBV6-5
DNA: TGTGCCAGCAGGAGACAGGGGGCTAGTGAAAAACTGTTTTTT
CDR3: CASRRQGASEKLFF

size: once
D: TRBD1
J: TRBJ1-1
V: TRBV11-3
DNA: TGTGCCAGCAGCCGAGTTCCCGGGACAGGGATCGAAAAGAACACTGAAGCTTTCTTT
CDR3: CASSRVPGTGIEKNTEAFF

size: .
D: .
J: TRBJ2-1
V: TRBV28
DNA: TGTGCCAGCAGTTTAACCAGGGTAAATGAGCAGTTCTTC
CDR3: CASSLTRVNEQFF

size: .
D: .
J: TRBJ2-5
V: TRBV28
DNA: TGTGCCAGCAGTTTGGCCTCGGAGACCCAGTACTTC
CDR3: CASSLASETQYF

size: few
D: TRBD2
J: TRBJ2-2
V: TRBV27
DNA: TGTGCCAGCAGTCACGGGAGGGCCCCCACCGGGGAGCTGTTTTTT
CDR3: CASSHGRAPTGELFF

size: .
D: TRBD2
J: TRBJ2-1
V: TRBV6-5
DNA: TGTGCCAGCAGCGGGGGTGCTAGCGGGAGACAGTTCTTC
CDR3: CASSGGASGRQFF

size: few
D: TRBD2
J: TRBJ2-7
V: TRBV28
DNA: TGTGCCAGCAGTCTATCCGGGACTAGCGGGGTTGGGCCACACTACGAGCAGTACTTC
CDR3: CASSLSGTSGVGPHYEQYF

size: few
D: .
J: TRBJ1-1
V: TRBV11-2
DNA: TGTGCCAGCAGCTTAGTAGCAGGGTCCACTGAAGCTTTCTTT
CDR3: CASSLVAGSTEAFF

size: .
D: .
J: TRBJ2-6
V: TRBV30
DNA: TGTGCCTGGCGCCCCTATGGAGGAGTCCTGACTTTC
CDR3: CAWRPYGGVLTF

size: .
D: TRBD1
J: TRBJ2-7
V: TRBV11-3
DNA: TGTGCCAGCAGCTTATCCGGGACAGGGGCTAACGAGCAGTACTTC
CDR3: CASSLSGTGANEQYF

size: .
D: .
J: TRBJ2-1
V: TRBV7-9
DNA: TGTGCCAGCAGCCCGCAGGGATCTGAGCAGTTCTTC
CDR3: CASSPQGSEQFF

size: .
D: .
J: TRBJ1-3
V: TRBV28
DNA: TGTGCCAGCAGCCCCGGGACAATCGGAAACACCATATATTTT
CDR3: CASSPGTIGNTIYF

size: .
D: .
J: TRBJ1-1
V: TRBV7-9
DNA: TGTGCCAGCAGCTTAGGTAGGACACCACACGGTGAAGCTTTCTTT
CDR3: CASSLGRTPHGEAFF

size: few
D: TRBD2
J: TRBJ2-1
V: TRBV9
DNA: TGTGCCAGCAGCGTAGACGAGACTAGCGGGAGGATAGAGCAGTTCTTC
CDR3: CASSVDETSGRIEQFF

size: .
D: .
J: TRBJ2-1
V: TRBV10-2
DNA: TGCGCCAGCAGCGAAAGCGGAGCCTACAATGAGCAGTTCTTC
CDR3: CASSESGAYNEQFF

size: .
D: TRBD1
J: TRBJ2-7
V: TRBV5-1
DNA: TGCGCCAGCAGCCAAGACAGGGTTCAGAACTTC
CDR3: CASSQDRVQNF

size: .
D: TRBD2
J: TRBJ2-3
V: TRBV10-3
DNA: TGTGCCATCAGTGAAGGGTTGGGGCTAGCGGGGGATACGCAGTATTTT
CDR3: CAISEGLGLAGDTQYF

size: once
D: .
J: TRBJ2-3
V: TRBV7-9
DNA: TGTGCCAGCAGCTTATGGGGGCATACGCAGTATTTT
CDR3: CASSLWGHTQYF

size: once
D: .
J: TRBJ1-1
V: TRBV28
DNA: TGTGCCAGCAGCCCGGGGAAGAACACTGAAGCTTTCTTT
CDR3: CASSPGKNTEAFF

size: .
D: TRBD1
J: TRBJ1-3
V: TRBV11-2
DNA: TGTGCCAGCAGCCCAGGGGGTAGACTCGGAAACACCATATATTTT
CDR3: CASSPGGRLGNTIYF

size: .
D: .
J: TRBJ2-1
V: TRBV24-1
DNA: TGTGCCACCAGTGACCCTGGCAGGGCCAATGAGCAGTTCTTC
CDR3: CATSDPGRANEQFF

size: .
D: TRBD2
J: TRBJ2-3
V: TRBV27
DNA: TGTGCCAGCAGTCCGCTCGGGGGGGTGAGCACAGATACGCAGTATTTT
CDR3: CASSPLGGVSTDTQYF

size: .
D: TRBD1
J: TRBJ2-3
V: TRBV7-3
DNA: TGTGCCAGCAGCCCATCCCACAGGGGAAGTGGTCCAGATACGCAGTATTTT
CDR3: CASSPSHRGSGPDTQYF

size: .
D: TRBD2
J: TRBJ2-7
V: TRBV27
DNA: TGTGCCAGCAGTACTGGACTAGCATCTTTCGAGCAGTACTTC
CDR3: CASSTGLASFEQYF

size: few
D: TRBD2
J: TRBJ2-7
V: TRBV18
DNA: TGTGCCAGCTCACCGCAGACTAGCGGGAGTAACCTCGAGCAGTACTTC
CDR3: CASSPQTSGSNLEQYF

size: .
D: .
J: TRBJ2-7
V: TRBV3-1/TRBV3-2
DNA: TGTGCCAGCAGCCAAGGTGGTTCAGGGGCGATCTACGAGCAGTACTTC
CDR3: CASSQGGSGAIYEQYF

size: .
D: .
J: TRBJ1-1
V: TRBV25-1
DNA: TGTGCCAGCAGTGAATTAGGGGCGGACACTGAAGCTTTCTTT
CDR3: CASSELGADTEAFF

size: .
D: .
J: TRBJ1-1
V: TRBV6-5
DNA: TGTGCCAGCAGGTCGTTCCCTCCAGGCACTGAAGCTTTCTTT
CDR3: CASRSFPPGTEAFF

size: .
D: .
J: TRBJ2-1
V: TRBV5-1
DNA: TGCGCCAGCAGCTTATCAGGGGTGGGAAATGAGCAGTTCTTC
CDR3: CASSLSGVGNEQFF